This T cell receptor beta chain is drawn from a study of human T cells and chemical hapten exposure. V was cut by 8 bases and J by 4 bases, with 12 bases left in between. The CDR3 runs to 13 residues. Each CDR3 protein gets one entry after TCRdb re-called the RACE reads with MiXCR. The sample comprises 40,000 or so distinct CDR3 sequences, about 10% of which are singletons, and around 6.3% rests with the top ten. Time point noted: pre-sensitization, week 0. Indicated treatment: therapeutic diphenylcyclopropenone sensitization with weekly scalp DPC. Alopecia patients between 18 and 70 years old and suitable for DPC were used as donors. This clonotype came up many times.

The V and J genes are TRBV12-3 or TRBV12-4 and TRBJ1-5, with D unclear. This TCR was sampled from a man aged 30 to 45 with alopecia areata. Some clones in this sample may be carry-over from other donors' samples. Specimen: whole blood, collected in connection with sensitization to the hapten diphenylcyclopropenone (DPC). The CDR3 loop is CASALRGNQPQHF. CDR3 nucleotide sequence: TGTGCCAGCGCCTTGCGAGGAAATCAGCCCCAGCATTTT.